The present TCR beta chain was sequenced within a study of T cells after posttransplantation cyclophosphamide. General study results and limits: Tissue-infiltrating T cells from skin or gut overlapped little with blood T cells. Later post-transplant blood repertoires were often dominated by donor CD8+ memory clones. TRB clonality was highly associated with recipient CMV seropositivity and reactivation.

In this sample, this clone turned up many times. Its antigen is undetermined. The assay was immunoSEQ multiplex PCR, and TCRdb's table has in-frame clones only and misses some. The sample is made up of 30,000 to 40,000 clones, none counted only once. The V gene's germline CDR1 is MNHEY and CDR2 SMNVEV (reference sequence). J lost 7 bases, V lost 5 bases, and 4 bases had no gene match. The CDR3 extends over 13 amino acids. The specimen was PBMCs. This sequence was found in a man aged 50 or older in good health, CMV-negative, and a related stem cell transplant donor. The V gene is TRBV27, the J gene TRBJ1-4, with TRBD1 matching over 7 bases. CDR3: CASSPQGGEKLFF. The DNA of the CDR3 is TGTGCCAGCAGTCCGCAGGGGGGTGAAAAACTGTTTTTT.